This T cell receptor (beta chain) was recovered during a study of post-analysis software for immune sequencing data. Study observations and caveats: There were a handful of TRBV segments more frequent in patients than controls, and TRBV5-6, TRBV5-1 and TRBV20-1 were among them.

Libraries were made from TCR beta cDNA, and they carried unique molecular identifiers. Roughly 500,000 cDNA molecules were obtained from around 0.96 to 9.9 million T cells. TCRdb passed the PCR reads through MiXCR, listing each CDR3 protein once. The sample lists approximately 630,000 distinct CDR3 sequences, around 60% occurring once. Concerning this clonotype itself: Its matching antigen is unknown.

From germline, CDR1 is MNHNS and CDR2 SASEGT. CDR3 size: 16 residues. The receptor comes from a girl under 10 years old with multiple sclerosis. The sample comprised blood. The chain joins TRBV6-1 to TRBJ2-5; 7 bases map to TRBD1. The last part of the DNA fits TRBJ2-7 better; the J call may be wrong. The CDR3 sequence: CASSSASGQLAYEQYF. The CDR3 region has the DNA TGTGCCAGCAGTTCCGCGTCGGGACAGCTAGCCTACGAGCAGTACTTC.